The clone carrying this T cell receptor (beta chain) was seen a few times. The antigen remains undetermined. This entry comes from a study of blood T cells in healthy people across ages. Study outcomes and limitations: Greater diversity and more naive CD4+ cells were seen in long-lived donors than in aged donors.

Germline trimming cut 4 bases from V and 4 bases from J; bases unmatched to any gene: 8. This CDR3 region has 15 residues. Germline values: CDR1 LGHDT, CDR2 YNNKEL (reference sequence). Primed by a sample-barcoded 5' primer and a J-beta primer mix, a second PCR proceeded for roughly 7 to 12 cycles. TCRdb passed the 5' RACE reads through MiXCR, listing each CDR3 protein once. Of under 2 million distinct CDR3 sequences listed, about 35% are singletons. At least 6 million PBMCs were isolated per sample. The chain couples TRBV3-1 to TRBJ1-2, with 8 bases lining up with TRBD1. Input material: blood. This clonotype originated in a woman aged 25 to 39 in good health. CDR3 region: CASSPGSGGSYGYTF. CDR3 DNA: TGTGCCAGCAGCCCGGGATCAGGGGGCAGCTATGGCTACACCTTC.